These T cell receptor beta chains were read from a single sample in a study of blood T cell repertoires in COVID-19. Repertoires were generated with immunoSEQ multiplex PCR, while TCRdb's copy carries only in-frame clones and drops some. Of 350,000 to 450,000 clones listed, about 85% are singletons. What was sequenced was peripheral blood. Receptor source: a woman younger than 35 with acute or convalescent COVID-19. Each CDR3 is given with its conserved first and last residue. D genes are given only for firm matches. Part of the rows lack a size; the others show once, few, many or a class for expanded clones.

d_call	v_call	clone_size	cdr3_length	j_call	cdr3_aa	cdr3_nt
.	TRBV2	few	14	TRBJ1-2	CASSEAGSDYGYTF	TGTGCCAGCAGTGAAGCTGGGAGCGACTATGGCTACACCTTC
TRBD1	TRBV28	.	19	TRBJ1-5	CASSPPFGGDRVGAQPQHF	TGTGCCAGCAGTCCCCCATTCGGGGGGGACAGGGTGGGGGCTCAGCCCCAGCATTTT
.	TRBV6-5	.	12	TRBJ1-2	CASSSQGYGYTF	TGTGCCAGCAGCTCCCAGGGGTATGGCTACACCTTC
TRBD2	TRBV19	.	17	TRBJ2-1	CASSIGKRLAGNNEQFF	TGTGCCAGTAGTATAGGGAAGAGACTAGCGGGGAACAATGAGCAGTTCTTC
TRBD1	TRBV29-1	.	13	TRBJ2-7	CSVGTGGNYEQYF	TGCAGCGTTGGGACAGGGGGGAACTACGAGCAGTACTTC
TRBD1	TRBV10-1	.	15	TRBJ2-1	CASSEGDRAYNEQFF	TGCGCCAGCAGTGAGGGGGACAGGGCCTACAATGAGCAGTTCTTC
.	TRBV9	.	15	TRBJ1-5	CASSVSTGGNQPQHF	TGTGCCAGCAGCGTAAGTACTGGAGGCAATCAGCCCCAGCATTTT
.	TRBV4-2	.	13	TRBJ2-1	CASSQAGFDEQFF	TGTGCCAGCAGCCAAGCCGGGTTTGATGAGCAGTTCTTC
TRBD1	TRBV30	.	17	TRBJ1-1	CAWSAARSQGGNTEAFF	TGTGCCTGGAGTGCCGCCCGATCTCAGGGGGGGAACACTGAAGCTTTCTTT
.	TRBV29-1	.	15	TRBJ1-1	CSVAYRALRNTEAFF	TGCAGCGTTGCCTACAGGGCTTTGAGGAACACTGAAGCTTTCTTT
.	TRBV29-1	.	13	TRBJ1-5	CSVGFTENQPQHF	TGCAGCGTTGGGTTTACGGAGAATCAGCCCCAGCATTTT
TRBD2	TRBV11-2	.	16	TRBJ2-7	CASSPRSSGSSYEQYF	TGTGCCAGCAGCCCCCGCTCTAGCGGGAGCTCCTACGAGCAGTACTTC
.	TRBV30	.	16	TRBJ1-3	CAWRNTPDFSGNTIYF	TGTGCCTGGAGGAACACGCCGGACTTCTCTGGAAACACCATATATTTT
.	TRBV27	.	14	TRBJ2-7	CASRTEGPSYEQYF	TGTGCCAGCAGGACGGAGGGGCCTTCCTACGAGCAGTACTTC
.	TRBV6-1	.	15	TRBJ1-1	CASSEAGSGSPEAFF	TGTGCCAGCAGTGAAGCAGGGTCTGGGAGCCCTGAAGCTTTCTTT
TRBD2	TRBV9	.	18	TRBJ2-1	CASSVGPRENPSYNEQFF	TGTGCCAGCAGCGTAGGTCCGCGGGAGAACCCCTCCTACAATGAGCAGTTCTTC
.	TRBV11-2	.	14	TRBJ1-1	CASSGGGLGTEAFF	TGTGCCAGTTCCGGGGGGGGCCTGGGCACTGAAGCTTTCTTT
TRBD2	TRBV28	.	15	TRBJ2-7	CASSLRQRGAYEQYF	TGTGCCAGCAGTTTGCGCCAGCGGGGGGCCTACGAGCAGTACTTC
TRBD2	TRBV9	.	13	TRBJ2-1	CASGRGSYNEQFF	TGTGCCAGCGGGAGGGGCTCCTACAATGAGCAGTTCTTC
.	TRBV2	.	13	TRBJ2-7	CASSRGASYEQYF	TGTGCCAGCAGCCGGGGGGCTTCCTACGAGCAGTACTTC
.	TRBV19	once	14	TRBJ2-7	CASSRQGGVYEQYF	TGTGCCAGTTCCCGGCAGGGGGGCGTCTACGAGCAGTACTTC
.	TRBV7-6	once	17	TRBJ2-5	CASSLAGGWAGRETQYF	TGTGCCAGCAGCTTAGCTGGGGGATGGGCGGGGAGAGAGACCCAGTACTTC
.	TRBV7-2	.	16	TRBJ2-3	CASSLAQWGGTDTQYF	TGTGCCAGCAGCTTAGCGCAATGGGGGGGCACAGATACGCAGTATTTT
.	TRBV30	.	12	TRBJ2-5	CAWNPPRETQYF	TGTGCCTGGAACCCACCGAGGGAGACCCAGTACTTC
TRBD1	TRBV5-6	.	14	TRBJ2-5	CASSWDRSQETQYF	TGTGCCAGCAGCTGGGACAGGTCTCAAGAGACCCAGTACTTC
TRBD1	TRBV7-2	.	13	TRBJ2-3	CASSLQGASTQYF	TGTGCCAGCAGCTTGCAGGGGGCTAGTACGCAGTATTTT
TRBD1	TRBV30	once	13	TRBJ1-2	CAWRRDRVGGYTF	TGTGCCTGGAGGCGGGACAGGGTAGGAGGCTACACCTTC
TRBD1	TRBV6-5	.	13	TRBJ2-7	CASSTRGGQGEYF	TGTGCCAGCAGTACACGGGGAGGACAGGGGGAGTACTTC
.	TRBV9	.	14	TRBJ1-3	CASSAGDSGNTIYF	TGTGCCAGCAGCGCGGGGGACTCTGGAAACACCATATATTTT
TRBD1	TRBV24-1	.	18	TRBJ1-2	CATSDLTLSGTGKYGYTF	TGTGCCACCAGTGATTTAACACTGTCCGGGACAGGTAAGTATGGCTACACCTTC
.	TRBV2	.	13	TRBJ1-2	CASSDQGHYGYTF	TGTGCCAGCAGTGACCAGGGGCACTATGGCTACACCTTC
TRBD1	TRBV5-1	.	17	TRBJ1-3	CASSFDRGGTSGNTIYF	TGCGCCAGCAGCTTCGACAGGGGAGGAACTTCTGGAAACACCATATATTTT
.	TRBV5-5	.	14	TRBJ1-1	CASSPGHLNTEAFF	TGTGCCAGCAGCCCGGGACACCTGAACACTGAAGCTTTCTTT
.	TRBV6-1	.	15	TRBJ1-1	CASSEARFLNTEAFF	TGTGCCAGCAGTGAAGCCAGATTCCTGAACACTGAAGCTTTCTTT
.	TRBV10-2	.	13	TRBJ2-7	CASSDFLSGEQYF	TGCGCCAGCAGTGATTTTCTTTCGGGAGAGCAGTACTTC
.	TRBV28	.	15	TRBJ2-5	CASSLGVKRQETQYF	TGTGCCAGCAGTTTGGGTGTCAAGCGGCAAGAGACCCAGTACTTC
TRBD1	TRBV5-5	.	14	TRBJ1-1	CASSPGTEIYQAFF	TGTGCCAGCAGCCCCGGGACAGAAATATACCAAGCTTTCTTT
.	TRBV4-2	.	15	TRBJ1-4	CASSQVSGFGEKLFF	TGTGCCAGCAGCCAAGTTTCGGGTTTCGGGGAAAAACTGTTTTTT
TRBD2	TRBV14	once	19	TRBJ2-1	CASSLPRGELAGGINEQFF	TGTGCCAGCAGCCTCCCCCGGGGGGAGCTAGCGGGAGGGATAAATGAGCAGTTCTTC
TRBD1	TRBV27	.	14	TRBJ1-4	CASSVSRGREKLFF	TGTGCCAGCAGCGTATCCAGGGGGCGAGAAAAACTGTTTTTT
.	TRBV12-5	.	15	TRBJ1-2	CASVPDSGSNYGYTF	TGTGCTAGTGTTCCCGACTCAGGGTCTAACTATGGCTACACCTTC
TRBD1	TRBV19	.	17	TRBJ2-7	CASSMGIPGQGYHEQYF	TGTGCCAGTAGTATGGGGATTCCGGGACAGGGGTACCACGAGCAGTACTTC
TRBD2	TRBV4-1	.	17	TRBJ2-7	CASSQPGLAGGPYEQYF	TGCGCCAGCAGCCAGCCGGGACTAGCGGGAGGACCCTACGAGCAGTACTTC
.	TRBV5-4	once	14	TRBJ2-5	CASTPDRRQETQYF	TGTGCCAGCACCCCGGACAGACGCCAAGAGACCCAGTACTTC
.	TRBV12-5	.	14	TRBJ1-1	CASGLSAGYSEAFF	TGTGCTAGTGGTTTGTCCGCGGGATATAGTGAAGCTTTCTTT
.	TRBV6-5	.	15	TRBJ2-1	CASSYAGGRRNEQFF	TGTGCCAGCAGTTACGCCGGGGGGCGCCGAAATGAGCAGTTCTTC
TRBD1	TRBV9	.	15	TRBJ1-1	CASSVGGQAGTEAFF	TGTGCCAGCAGCGTAGGGGGACAGGCAGGCACTGAAGCTTTCTTT
.	TRBV27	.	15	TRBJ2-3	CASSPPRGSTDTQYF	TGTGCCAGCAGTCCGCCGAGAGGGAGCACAGATACGCAGTATTTT
.	TRBV10-2	few	15	TRBJ1-2	CASSDRGAPNYGYTF	TGCGCCAGCAGTGACCGGGGGGCGCCTAACTATGGCTACACCTTC
.	TRBV5-4	.	15	TRBJ2-7	CASSPREPSGNEQYF	TGTGCCAGCAGCCCCCGGGAGCCTTCAGGGAACGAGCAGTACTTC